The rows below give T cell receptor beta chains drawn from one sample of a study of cytomegalovirus exposure and HLA in healthy donors. Profiled with immunoSEQ multiplex PCR; TCRdb holds only in-frame clones, not every one. This table holds about 140,000 clones, 79% found once. Sequencing was done on a sample of PBMCs. The source is a man aged 18 to 30 in good health and CMV-seronegative. The CDR3 runs from the conserved cysteine through the conserved F or W. The D gene is left open where the match is weak. The listing skips clone size in some rows; elsewhere it reads once, few, many or a size class.

V gene	J gene	clone size	D gene	CDR3 DNA	CDR3 protein
TRBV7-9	TRBJ1-5	-	-	TGTGCCAGCAGTATCGACAGCGATAATCAGCCCCAGCATTTT	CASSIDSDNQPQHF
TRBV19	TRBJ1-2	-	-	TGTGCCAGTAGTCCCCTTCTGACAGACATCTATGGCTACACCTTC	CASSPLLTDIYGYTF
TRBV19	TRBJ1-2	-	-	TGTGCCAGTAGTCGCAGGGTCGGTGGCTACACCTTC	CASSRRVGGYTF
TRBV2	TRBJ1-2	-	-	TGTGCCAGCAGTGGTGGAGTAGGGAGGGACTACACCTTC	CASSGGVGRDYTF
TRBV4-2	TRBJ2-1	-	-	TGTGCCAGCAGCCAAGATAAGATCAGGCGGTTCTTC	CASSQDKIRRFF
TRBV11-2	TRBJ1-2	-	-	TGTGCCAGCAGCTCGCGGACAAGCTATGGCTACACCTTC	CASSSRTSYGYTF
TRBV27	TRBJ2-3	-	-	TGTGCCAGCAGGGGTCCAGGGGTCGATACGCAGTATTTT	CASRGPGVDTQYF
TRBV19	TRBJ1-2	-	-	TGTGCCAGTAGAACGGGTCCTAACTATGGCTACACCTTC	CASRTGPNYGYTF
TRBV27	TRBJ2-1	-	-	TGTGCCAGCAGTTTACACCTAGCTGAGAGGGGGTACAATGAGCAGTTCTTC	CASSLHLAERGYNEQFF
TRBV4-3	TRBJ1-5	-	-	TGCGCCAGCAGCCAAGAAGGAGGCTCCGGCAATCAGCCCCAGCATTTT	CASSQEGGSGNQPQHF
TRBV19	TRBJ2-2	-	-	TGTGCCAGTACCCACTCCGGGACAACGAACACCGGGGAGCTGTTTTTT	CASTHSGTTNTGELFF
TRBV14	TRBJ1-2	-	TRBD1	TGTGCCAGCAGCCTGGACAGGGCTGGCTATGGCTACACCTTC	CASSLDRAGYGYTF
TRBV11-1	TRBJ2-7	-	-	TGTGCCAGCAGCTCAGACAGCCACGAGCAGTACTTC	CASSSDSHEQYF
TRBV9	TRBJ1-1	-	-	TGTGCCAGCAGCGGAGGACAGGAAGCTTTCTTT	CASSGGQEAFF
TRBV2	TRBJ1-6	-	-	TGTGCCACACGGGGCTCCTATAATTCACCCCTCCACTTT	CATRGSYNSPLHF
TRBV30	TRBJ1-2	-	-	TGTGCTCGGTATCAACAGGCACGCTATGGCTACACCTTC	CARYQQARYGYTF
TRBV2	TRBJ2-7	-	-	TGTGCCAGCCGCGACCTTTCAGGGGGGAGCTCCTACGAGCAGTACTTC	CASRDLSGGSSYEQYF
TRBV7-9	TRBJ2-7	-	TRBD2	TGTGCCAGCAGCTTAGGCGTGAGCGGGGGGGCGTGGTACGAGCAGTACTTC	CASSLGVSGGAWYEQYF
TRBV11-2	TRBJ2-7	-	TRBD1	TGTGCCAGCAGTATAGGGACAGGGGGCTTCGAGCAGTACTTC	CASSIGTGGFEQYF
TRBV10-3	TRBJ1-6	-	TRBD1	TGTGCCATCAGTGAGACCCCGGGACAGGGAAGGAATTCACCCCTCCACTTT	CAISETPGQGRNSPLHF
TRBV5-6	TRBJ1-6	-	TRBD1	TGTGCCAGCAGCTTGGCCCAGGGGGATCGGTCACCCCTCCACTTT	CASSLAQGDRSPLHF
TRBV7-9	TRBJ2-7	-	TRBD1	TGTGCCAGCAGCCGTTGGGACAGTGCCTACGAGCAGTACTTC	CASSRWDSAYEQYF
TRBV19	TRBJ2-1	-	TRBD2	TGTGCCAGTAGTATCGTCAGACCCGGGGGGGCCGGGCAGCAGTTCTTC	CASSIVRPGGAGQQFF
TRBV7-9	TRBJ1-2	-	TRBD1	TGTGCCAGCAGCCCGGGACAGAACAACTATGGCTACACCTTC	CASSPGQNNYGYTF
TRBV9	TRBJ2-7	once	TRBD2	TGTGCCAGCAGCGCCGGGACTAGCGGGACCTACGAGCAGTACTTC	CASSAGTSGTYEQYF
TRBV6-5	TRBJ2-4	once	TRBD1	TGTGCCAGCAGCCGGGACAGACTAGCCAAAAACATTCAGTACTTC	CASSRDRLAKNIQYF
TRBV4-3	TRBJ1-5	few	TRBD1	TGCGCCAGCAGCCAAGATCGCCGACAGGGTAGACATCAGCCCCAGCATTTT	CASSQDRRQGRHQPQHF
TRBV4-2	TRBJ1-2	-	-	TGTGCCAGCAGCCCGACAGATAACTATGGCTACACCTTC	CASSPTDNYGYTF
TRBV5-6	TRBJ2-4	-	-	TGTGCCAGCAGCCGGAGGGCAGGAGCCAAAAACATTCAGTACTTC	CASSRRAGAKNIQYF
TRBV6-6	TRBJ2-5	-	TRBD2	TGTGCCAGCAGCTATTTGGGGGGGGGAGGGGAAGAGACCCAGTACTTC	CASSYLGGGGEETQYF
TRBV5-1	TRBJ2-5	-	-	TGCGCCAGCAGCTTGGTACGCCTCTCCGACAGGAATCAAGAGACCCAGTACTTC	CASSLVRLSDRNQETQYF
TRBV2	TRBJ2-7	-	-	TGTGCCAGCAGACTATACCAGGGCAGCTCCTACGAGCAGTACTTC	CASRLYQGSSYEQYF
TRBV5-4	TRBJ1-6	-	TRBD1	TGTGCCAGCAGCTACAGGGGCTCCTATAATTCACCCCTCCACTTT	CASSYRGSYNSPLHF
TRBV15	TRBJ1-2	-	TRBD1	TGTGCCACCAGCAGAGATGTGATGAGGGGGCATGGCTACACCTTC	CATSRDVMRGHGYTF
TRBV5-1	TRBJ1-5	-	-	TGCGCCAGCAGCGAATCAGGTTCTAGCAATCAGCCCCAGCATTTT	CASSESGSSNQPQHF
TRBV4-1	TRBJ1-5	-	TRBD1	TGCGCCAGCAGCCGAATACAGGGGAACCAGCCCCAGCATTTT	CASSRIQGNQPQHF
TRBV4-1	TRBJ2-2	few	-	TGCGCCAGCAGCCAAGGACTGAACACCGGGGAGCTGTTTTTT	CASSQGLNTGELFF
TRBV19	TRBJ2-1	-	-	TGTGCCAGTAGTAATTCGGACATTCCCCACAATGAGCAGTTCTTC	CASSNSDIPHNEQFF
TRBV7-9	TRBJ2-1	-	-	TGTGCCAGCAGCTTCACCCCGGGACATCCGGGCAATGAGCAGTTCTTC	CASSFTPGHPGNEQFF
TRBV19	TRBJ1-2	once	TRBD1	TGTGCCAGTAGTGGAAAGGACAGGGGCCTGGGTAACTATGGCTACACCTTC	CASSGKDRGLGNYGYTF
TRBV1	TRBJ2-5	-	-	TGCACCAGCAGCCTTTACCCTAGCGGTGTTATTTTTGAAGAGACCCAGTACTTC	CTSSLYPSGVIFEETQYF
TRBV5-1	TRBJ2-1	-	TRBD1	TGCGCCAGCAGGGGGACAGGGGGCTATGAGCAGTTCTTC	CASRGTGGYEQFF
TRBV11-2	TRBJ2-7	-	TRBD1	TGTGCCAGCAACTCGGGGGACAGGGGGGTCTACGAGCAGTACTTC	CASNSGDRGVYEQYF
TRBV2	TRBJ2-5	once	-	TGTGCCAGCAGTGAATATAGAGAGATCCAGTACTTC	CASSEYREIQYF
TRBV7-9	TRBJ1-2	once	TRBD1	TGTTCCAGCAGATCTGGACAGGCTCTATTCAACGGTGGCTACACCTTC	CSSRSGQALFNGGYTF
TRBV7-6	TRBJ1-5	-	TRBD1	TGTGCCAGCAGCCCCGAACAGGGGCCTTATCAGCCCCAGCATTTT	CASSPEQGPYQPQHF
TRBV11-2	TRBJ1-2	once	TRBD1	TGTGCCAGCAGCTCGGGACAGGGAACTAACTATGGCTACACCTTC	CASSSGQGTNYGYTF
TRBV27	TRBJ2-7	once	TRBD1	TGTGCCAGCCGTCGCTCGGGACAGGGGGCCTACGAGCAGTACTTC	CASRRSGQGAYEQYF
TRBV6-1	TRBJ1-3	-	-	TGTGCCAGCAGTGAGCAACAGGGAACCTCTGGAAACACCATATATTTT	CASSEQQGTSGNTIYF
TRBV25-1	TRBJ1-6	once	-	TGTGCCAGCAGTAGCCAGGGGAGTTCACCCCTCCACTTT	CASSSQGSSPLHF
TRBV27	TRBJ1-5	-	-	TGTGCCAGCAGTTGGGGGGGAGGGGGCAATCAGCCCCAGCATTTT	CASSWGGGGNQPQHF
TRBV6-1	TRBJ1-6	-	TRBD1	TGTGCCAGCAGTCGGACGGGACAGGGTGAATCACCCCTCCACTTT	CASSRTGQGESPLHF
TRBV5-6	TRBJ1-6	-	-	TGTGCCAGCAGCTTGACTGGTTCACCCCTCCACTTT	CASSLTGSPLHF
TRBV27	TRBJ1-1	-	-	TGTGCCAGCACCTCGGGGGGCCTGAACACTGAAGCTTTCTTT	CASTSGGLNTEAFF
TRBV6-5	TRBJ1-5	-	TRBD1	TGTGCCAGCAGTCAAACCGGGACAGGGGCTCAGCCCCAGCATTTT	CASSQTGTGAQPQHF
TRBV30	TRBJ2-2	-	TRBD1	TGTGCCTTAAACAGGGGCACCGGGGAGCTGTTTTTT	CALNRGTGELFF
TRBV4-3	TRBJ2-2	few	TRBD2	TGCGCCAGCAGCCAAGCCCAGCGGGGCACCGGGGAGCTGTTTTTT	CASSQAQRGTGELFF
TRBV9	TRBJ2-5	once	-	TGTGCCAGCAGCAACTATGACAGACAAGAGACCCAGTACTTC	CASSNYDRQETQYF
TRBV18	TRBJ1-1	-	TRBD1	TGTGCCAGCTCCCTCGACAGGGGGCGAAACCTGAACACTGAAGCTTTCTTT	CASSLDRGRNLNTEAFF
TRBV25-1	TRBJ2-5	-	-	TGTGCCAGCAGTGAACAGACGGGGACCCAGTACTTC	CASSEQTGTQYF